A single sample gave rise to the 2 T cell receptor beta chains below, sequenced in a study of beta chain features in type 1 diabetes. As every portion of the isolated RNA was reverse transcribed, the sequencing read expressed TCRB transcripts. Only in-frame clones appear in the TCRdb table, and some are missing; sequencing was by immunoSEQ multiplex PCR. The data show about 140,000 clones, with roughly 7.2% seen just once and 1.4% held by the top ten. The sequencing sample was made of central memory CD4+ T cells from blood. The receptors come from a young woman in good health.

The chain carries TRBV30 and TRBJ1-1; possibly TRBD1 for D (6 bases). V was cut by 0 bases and J by 0 bases, with 20 bases left in between. The CDR3 extends over 18 amino acids. Germline CDR1 reads GTSNPN; CDR2 reads SVGIG (reference sequence). The CDR3 nucleotides read TGTGCCTGGAGTGTATCTTGGGGGCAGGGACATTTGAACACTGAAGCTTTCTTT. It codes for CAWSVSWGQGHLNTEAFF.

This clone was detected a few times. The rearrangement uses TRBV28 and TRBJ2-3; D possibly corresponds to TRBD2 (5 bases). CDR3 length equals 16 residues. The germline gives CDR1 MDHEN, CDR2 SYDVKM. V dropped 4 bases and J dropped 1 base, with 15 bases sitting between them. The CDR3 sequence is CASSSRRARGTDTQYF. The CDR3 coding sequence is TGTGCCAGCAGTTCGCGAAGGGCGCGGGGCACAGATACGCAGTATTTT.